A selection of T cell receptor beta chains follows, all from one sample in a study of CD8+CD57+ T cells in acquired aplastic anemia. TCRdb redid the calling of the reads with MiXCR, one entry per CDR3 protein. This sample yields about 190,000 distinct CDR3 sequences, of which 50% to 75% are seen a single time; roughly 46% belongs to the top ten. Source material: sorted CD4+, CD8+, or CD8+CD57+ T cells (not recorded which) from PBMCs. The receptor set was obtained from a human donor with severe aplastic anemia or a healthy control (not recorded which). The CDR3 runs from the conserved cysteine through the conserved F or W. A D gene is named only where the DNA matches it firmly. Clone sizes are given selectively: once, few, many, or a class where the clone is expanded.

TRBV5-5	NA	NA	15	TRBJ1-1	CASSLAGNMNTEAFF	TGTGCCAGCAGCTTGGCGGGAAACATGAACACTGAAGCTTTCTTT
TRBV11-2	NA	many	13	TRBJ2-7	CASRLRQAYEQYF	TGTGCCAGCAGACTCCGACAGGCCTACGAGCAGTACTTC
TRBV7-3	TRBD2	NA	15	TRBJ2-1	CASSLASGTNNEQFF	TGCGCCAGCAGCCTTGCTAGCGGTACAAACAATGAGCAGTTCTTC
TRBV20-1	NA	NA	13	TRBJ2-5	CSARDAFWETQYF	TGCAGTGCTAGAGATGCATTTTGGGAGACCCAGTACTTC
TRBV7-2	TRBD2	once	19	TRBJ2-3	CASSVGLAGGYPSTDTQYF	TGTGCCAGCAGCGTAGGACTAGCGGGGGGATACCCTAGCACAGATACGCAGTATTTT
TRBV25-1	TRBD2	NA	14	TRBJ2-3	CASRLAGATDTQYF	TGTGCCAGCAGACTAGCGGGGGCCACAGATACGCAGTATTTT
TRBV24-1	NA	NA	11	TRBJ2-7	CATGEWGEQYF	TGTGCCACCGGGGAGTGGGGCGAGCAGTACTTC
TRBV19	NA	few	14	TRBJ2-7	CASSGPPHDYEQYF	TGTGCCAGTAGTGGCCCCCCACACGATTACGAGCAGTACTTC
TRBV14	NA	NA	15	TRBJ2-7	CASSQGAGPSYEQYF	TGTGCCAGCAGCCAAGGGGCGGGGCCGAGCTACGAGCAGTACTTC
TRBV7-9	NA	NA	17	TRBJ2-6	CASSSPPGRSGANVLTF	TGTGCCAGCAGCTCCCCCCCGGGTAGGTCTGGGGCCAACGTCCTGACTTTC
TRBV29-1	TRBD2	NA	16	TRBJ2-5	CSVEWALAGHQETQYF	TGCAGCGTTGAATGGGCGTTAGCGGGGCACCAAGAGACCCAGTACTTC
TRBV7-6	NA	NA	15	TRBJ2-1	CASSLDPTERNEQFF	TGTGCCAGCAGCTTAGATCCCACAGAACGCAATGAGCAGTTCTTC
TRBV2	TRBD1	NA	14	TRBJ2-1	CASGGDRGYNEQFF	TGTGCCAGCGGGGGGGACAGGGGCTACAATGAGCAGTTCTTC
TRBV2	TRBD2	once	13	TRBJ2-2	CASTAREAGELFF	TGTGCCAGCACCGCGCGGGAGGCCGGGGAGCTGTTTTTT
TRBV9	TRBD1	once	18	TRBJ2-2	CASSATGGSKANTGELFF	TGTGCCAGCAGCGCCACAGGGGGCTCGAAGGCGAACACCGGGGAGCTGTTTTTT
TRBV20-1	NA	NA	14	TRBJ2-7	CSARGHLGGDEQYF	TGCAGTGCTAGAGGACATTTAGGTGGAGACGAGCAGTACTTC
TRBV7-2	TRBD1	NA	15	TRBJ1-2	CASSLARGRTSGYTF	TGTGCCAGCAGCTTAGCCAGGGGGCGAACGAGTGGCTACACCTTC
TRBV6-1	NA	few	15	TRBJ2-7	CASSPRESTSYEQYF	TGTGCCAGCTCCCCCCGCGAGAGTACCAGCTACGAGCAGTACTTC
TRBV7-3	NA	NA	15	TRBJ2-7	CASSSQGGPYYEQYF	TGTGCCAGCAGCTCGCAGGGGGGACCGTACTACGAGCAGTACTTC
TRBV29-1	TRBD1	NA	18	TRBJ1-3	CSVEDPRGQGSSGNTIYF	TGCAGCGTTGAAGACCCCCGGGGACAGGGAAGCTCTGGAAACACCATATATTTT
TRBV27	TRBD1	many	13	TRBJ1-1	CASSSRTGPYGFF	TGTGCCAGCAGTTCCCGGACAGGACCCTATGGTTTCTTT
TRBV2	TRBD1	NA	15	TRBJ2-3	CASSDKGASTDTQYF	TGTGCCAGCAGTGATAAGGGGGCTTCAACAGATACGCAGTATTTT
TRBV11-2	TRBD2	few	16	TRBJ2-7	CASSRLGSGASYEQYF	TGTGCCAGCAGCAGATTGGGTAGCGGGGCTTCCTACGAGCAGTACTTC
TRBV7-9	NA	NA	12	TRBJ1-1	CASSRQYLEAFF	TGTGCCAGCAGTAGACAGTACCTAGAAGCTTTCTTT
TRBV4-3	NA	many	14	TRBJ2-1	CASSPGGENNEQFF	TGCGCCAGCAGCCCCGGTGGGGAGAACAATGAGCAGTTCTTC
TRBV20-1	TRBD2	NA	15	TRBJ2-5	CSASTSGGSGETQYF	TGCAGTGCCTCGACTAGCGGGGGGTCGGGGGAGACCCAGTACTTC
TRBV5-1	TRBD1	NA	15	TRBJ2-1	CASSLGTGNWNEQFF	TGCGCCAGCAGCTTGGGGACAGGGAATTGGAATGAGCAGTTCTTC
TRBV15	NA	few	14	TRBJ1-6	CATSRKGGNSPLHF	TGTGCCACCAGCAGAAAAGGCGGTAATTCACCCCTCCACTTT
TRBV19	NA	many	13	TRBJ2-7	CASSMAPSYEQYF	TGTGCCAGTAGTATGGCCCCTTCCTACGAGCAGTACTTC
TRBV29-1	NA	NA	12	TRBJ2-7	CSQEVSSYEQCF	TGCAGCCAAGAGGTCAGCTCCTACGAGCAGTGCTTC
TRBV19	NA	NA	16	TRBJ2-1	CASSLTGQAGVDEQFF	TGTGCCAGTAGCCTAACGGGACAGGCGGGGGTCGATGAGCAGTTCTTC
TRBV9	NA	once	15	TRBJ2-1	CASSAARLSYNEQFF	TGTGCCAGCAGCGCTGCTAGGTTATCGTACAATGAGCAGTTCTTC
TRBV12-3/TRBV12-4	NA	NA	13	TRBJ2-7	CASSLTLGGEQYF	TGTGCCAGCAGTTTAACGCTGGGGGGCGAGCAGTACTTC
TRBV25-1	NA	NA	16	TRBJ1-1	CASSKIREGVDTEAFF	TGTGCCAGCAGTAAAATCAGGGAAGGGGTAGACACTGAAGCTTTCTTT
TRBV12-3/TRBV12-4	NA	few	14	TRBJ2-7	CASSTRTGYEEQYF	TGTGCCAGCAGTACCCGGACGGGGTATGAAGAGCAGTACTTC
TRBV7-3	TRBD2	NA	16	TRBJ2-3	CASSSGLAGTTDTQYF	TGTGCCAGCAGTTCGGGATTAGCGGGAACCACAGATACGCAGTATTTT
TRBV27	NA	few	15	TRBJ2-7	CASSPSLAQAYEQYF	TGTGCCAGCAGTCCCAGCCTGGCACAGGCCTACGAGCAGTACTTC
TRBV20-1	TRBD2	NA	13	TRBJ2-7	CSASPAGMTEQYF	TGCAGTGCTAGCCCAGCGGGAATGACCGAGCAGTACTTC
TRBV14	NA	NA	14	TRBJ1-3	CASSQGRTGNTIYF	TGTGCCAGCAGCCAAGGGAGGACGGGAAACACCATATATTTT
TRBV10-2	NA	NA	14	TRBJ2-3	CASSGIAGTDTQYF	TGCGCCAGCAGCGGTATTGCGGGAACAGATACGCAGTATTTT
TRBV29-1	NA	NA	13	TRBJ2-1	CSVEDGAAGGQFF	TGCAGCGTTGAAGATGGTGCGGCTGGGGGGCAGTTCTTC
TRBV7-8	TRBD2	NA	16	TRBJ2-7	CASSLTSGGATYEQYF	TGTGCCAGCAGCTTGACCAGCGGGGGGGCTACCTACGAGCAGTACTTC